Presented here are 32 T cell receptor beta chains from one specimen sequenced in a study of T-cell reconstitution after alpha-beta-depleted transplantation in children. Preparing the TCRbeta library involved the use of unique molecular identifiers. TCRdb reprocessed the PCR reads via MiXCR and lists one record per CDR3 protein. The sample carries about 250,000 distinct CDR3 sequences, 20% to 30% recorded once. The input for sequencing was PBMCs, mostly from graft donor cells, taken 360 days after TCRalphabeta/CD19-depleted stem cell transplant. The receptors stem from a female patient between 2 and 10 years old who had a stem cell transplant for congenital amegakaryocytic thrombocytopenia, so the T cells may come from the graft donor.

The V call is TRBV18, the J call TRBJ2-3; possibly TRBD2 for D (5 bases). The V and J ends lost 1 base and 2 bases respectively, with 16 bases between them. The CDR3 loop spans 17 amino acids. Germline V CDR1 and CDR2: KGHSH, LQKENI. This chain's CDR3 is CASSPQSGFSSTDTQYF. DNA for the CDR3: TGTGCCAGCTCACCACAAAGCGGATTTAGTTCCACAGATACGCAGTATTTT. The whole variable domain, remainder taken from reference TRBV18 and TRBJ2-3, is NAGVMQNPRHLVRRRGQEARLRCSPMKGHSHVYWYRQLPEEGLKFMVYLQKENIIDESGMPKERFSAEFPKEGPSILRIQQVVRGDSAAYFCASSPQSGFSSTDTQYFGPGTRLTVL.

This clonotype was observed many times. The CDR3 is CASSFTEIYGYTF. In DNA, the CDR3 is TGTGCCAGCAGTTTCACAGAGATCTATGGCTACACCTTC. The chain couples TRBV12-3 or TRBV12-4 to TRBJ1-2; D is unclear. This CDR3 contains 13 residues. Trimming stripped 3 bases from V and 4 bases from J, with 9 bases between.

There are a few counts of this clonotype. This chain's CDR3 is CASSSILGSNPYEQYF. CDR3 coding DNA: TGTGCCAGCAGTTCAATTTTGGGCTCCAATCCCTACGAGCAGTACTTC. The gene calls are TRBV27 and TRBJ2-7; D is ambiguous. Germline assignment: CDR1 MNHEY and CDR2 SMNVEV (reference sequence). This CDR3 comprises 16 residues. V was shortened by 4 bases and J by 2 bases, with 18 bases between the two germline ends.

This clonotype has just a few counts. The chain combines TRBV2 with TRBJ1-2, with D maybe TRBD1 (5 bases). This CDR3 has 14 amino acids. Germline-derived CDR1 and CDR2 are SNHLY and FYNNEI. V dropped 6 bases and J dropped 1 base, with 12 bases sitting between them. In nucleotides, the CDR3 is TGTGCCAGCAGGGGGGAGACACTTAACTATGGCTACACCTTC. This sequence encodes CASRGETLNYGYTF.

DNA for the CDR3: TGTGCCAGCAGTTTAGGGGACGGGGGATTTTACTTTCGTGACTATGGCTACACCTTC. This encodes CASSLGDGGFYFRDYGYTF. The rearrangement links TRBV12-3 or TRBV12-4 to TRBJ1-2, with D tentatively TRBD1 (5 bases). Trimming stripped 1 base from V and 3 bases from J, with 24 bases between. CDR3 length: 19 residues.

CDR3 sequence (DNA): TGTGCCAGCAGCTTGGGACCGGGACAGGGCGCCCACGAGCAGTACTTC. Amino acids: CASSLGPGQGAHEQYF. V usage is TRBV7-8 and J usage is TRBJ2-7; TRBD1 matches 9 bases. This CDR3 contains 16 residues. With 3 bases clipped from V and 5 bases from J, the junction kept 11 bases outside the gene matches. CDR1 and CDR2 (germline): SGHVS, FQNEAQ.

This clonotype showed up just a few times. The V and J genes are TRBV30 and TRBJ2-2; 14 bases are a match to TRBD2. Unmatched junction bases numbered 5, after V lost 2 bases and J lost 0 bases. CDR3 length: 18 residues. CDR1 and CDR2 (germline): GTSNPN, SVGIG (reference sequence). The CDR3 coding sequence is TGTGCCTGGAGTCGCCGACTAGCGGGAGGGCCGAACACCGGGGAGCTGTTTTTT. Its protein product is CAWSRRLAGGPNTGELFF.

This sequence joins TRBV6-2 or TRBV6-3 and TRBJ2-3, with TRBD2 matching 12 bases. CDR1 MNHEY and CDR2 SVGEGT come from the germline V gene. CDR3 size: 16 residues. V trimming: 6 bases; J trimming: 2 bases; junction bases outside the gene matches: 6. CDR3 sequence reads: CASRRGLAGYTDTQYF. The CDR3 DNA reads as TGTGCCAGCAGGCGCGGACTAGCGGGATACACAGATACGCAGTATTTT.

This clonotype was detected only a few times. This rearrangement joins TRBV4-1 to TRBJ1-2; D possibly corresponds to TRBD1 (6 bases). Trimming removed 2 bases from V and 7 bases from J, with 14 bases in between. The CDR3 is 14 amino acids. Per germline, CDR1 MGHRA and CDR2 YSYEKL. The chain's CDR3 is CASSQSNRVSGYTF. The DNA of the CDR3 is TGCGCCAGCAGCCAATCTAACAGGGTCAGTGGCTACACCTTC.

This CDR3 is CATSRPQPSGPQHF. The CDR3, as DNA: TGTGCCACCAGCAGACCTCAACCCTCAGGGCCCCAGCATTTT. V usage is TRBV15 and J usage is TRBJ1-5, with no clear D. The germline V gene has CDR1 LNHNV and CDR2 YYDKDF (reference sequence). V lost 2 bases, J lost 9 bases, and 14 bases lay in between. The CDR3 has 14 amino acids.

This chain links TRBV5-4 with TRBJ2-1; D call uncertain. CDR3 length: 13 residues. Germline V gives CDR1 SGHNT, CDR2 YYREEE (reference sequence). V lost 0 bases to trimming and J lost 8 bases, with 9 bases between them. The CDR3 sequence: CASSLASLDEQFF. DNA for the CDR3: TGTGCCAGCAGCTTGGCATCCCTAGATGAGCAGTTCTTC.

In nucleotides, the CDR3 is TGCGCCAGCAGCCCTACTAATACAGGGGTCAATGAGCAGTTCTTC. Translated, it gives CASSPTNTGVNEQFF. The V call is TRBV5-1, the J call TRBJ2-1; 7 nucleotides agree with TRBD1. Germline-derived CDR1 and CDR2 are SGHRS and YFSETQ. The V and J ends lost 4 bases and 6 bases, in that order; junction bases with no gene match: 10. CDR3 length equals 15 residues. Full variable domain (outside the CDR3, taken from reference TRBV5-1 and TRBJ2-1): KAGVTQTPRYLIKTRGQQVTLSCSPISGHRSVSWYQQTPGQGLQFLFEYFSETQRNKGNFPGRFSGRQFSNSRSEMNVSTLELGDSALYLCASSPTNTGVNEQFFGPGTRLTVL.

The sample holds a few counts of this clonotype. J is TRBJ2-7 and V is TRBV20-1; TRBD1 agrees at 8 bases. Germline V gene sequence: CDR1 DFQATT, CDR2 SNEGSKA (reference sequence). Trimming removed 2 bases from V and 0 bases from J; junction bases left unmatched: 6. The length of the CDR3 is 15 residues. The CDR3 nucleotides are TGCAGTGCTAGAAGGACAGGGCCCCTCTCCTACGAGCAGTACTTC. This sequence encodes CSARRTGPLSYEQYF.

The gene calls are TRBV19 and TRBJ1-4; no clear D. The V and J ends lost 9 bases and 0 bases respectively, with 11 bases between them. The CDR3 sequence is 14 residues long. CDR1 is LNHDA, CDR2 SQIVND, per germline (reference sequence). CDR3: CASRGDATNEKLFF. The CDR3 DNA reads as TGTGCCAGCAGAGGCGATGCAACTAATGAAAAACTGTTTTTT.

This clonotype was recorded a few times. The chain couples TRBV2 to TRBJ1-4; D uncertain. The CDR3 length is 16 residues. Between the trimmed V and J ends, which lost 7 bases and 0 bases, there was a span of 15 bases. Looked up from germline, CDR1 is SNHLY and CDR2 is FYNNEI. The CDR3 sequence is CASTPLSSATNEKLFF. CDR3 in DNA: TGTGCCAGCACTCCCCTCTCGAGCGCAACTAATGAAAAACTGTTTTTT.

The J gene is TRBJ1-1, the V gene TRBV7-9, with D possibly matching TRBD1 (5 bases). V dropped 7 bases and J dropped 5 bases, with 14 bases sitting between them. Germline assignment: CDR1 SEHNR and CDR2 FQNEAQ (reference sequence). The CDR3 length is 13 residues. CDR3 residues: CASKPPGGTEAFF. The CDR3 DNA sequence: TGTGCCAGCAAACCACCGGGGGGGACTGAAGCTTTCTTT.

This clonotype was observed a handful of times. The chain uses TRBV5-1 and TRBJ2-3, with D possibly matching TRBD1 (6 bases). V was cut by 0 bases and J by 4 bases, with 15 bases left in between. The CDR3 sequence is 16 residues long. The germline gives CDR1 SGHRS, CDR2 YFSETQ. DNA of the CDR3: TGCGCCAGCAGCTTGGCCGAGGCAGGGGTCGCAGATACGCAGTATTTT. It yields the protein CASSLAEAGVADTQYF.

The rearrangement joins TRBV25-1 to TRBJ1-1; 9 positions match TRBD1. The junction had 11 bases not matched to a gene; V was cut back by 7 bases and J by 5 bases. Germline V lookup: CDR1 MGHDK, CDR2 SYGVNS. The CDR3 totals 15 residues. DNA for the CDR3: TGTGCCAGCACTTTCCCCCGGGACAGGGAGACTGAAGCTTTCTTT. It yields the protein CASTFPRDRETEAFF.

This rearrangement joins TRBV5-1 to TRBJ1-2; the D is unclear. In germline, CDR1 is SGHRS, CDR2 YFSETQ. CDR3 length: 13 residues. Trimming removed 4 bases from V and 4 bases from J, with 11 bases in between. The CDR3 loop reads CASSKDISYGYTF. Here the CDR3 DNA reads TGCGCCAGCAGCAAAGACATAAGCTATGGCTACACCTTC.

This chain joins TRBV7-2 and TRBJ1-2; D gene ambiguous. Germline V gene lookup returns CDR1 SGHTA and CDR2 FQGNSA. CDR3 length equals 15 residues. Between the trimmed V and J ends, which lost 1 base and 2 bases, there was a span of 11 bases. This CDR3 reads CASSLVRGSNYGYTF. The CDR3 DNA reads TGTGCCAGCAGCTTAGTTCGGGGATCCAACTATGGCTACACCTTC.

This chain joins TRBV7-2 and TRBJ1-3; maybe TRBD1 (5 bases). There are 16 residues in the CDR3. V lost 1 base and J 0 bases, leaving 10 bases between the germline ends. Germline V gene sequence: CDR1 SGHTA, CDR2 FQGNSA. CDR3 amino acids: CASSLGGLRSGNTIYF. The CDR3 nucleotides are TGTGCCAGCAGCTTAGGGGGACTGCGCTCTGGAAACACCATATATTTT. Combining the CDR3 with reference TRBV7-2 and TRBJ1-3 gives the whole variable domain GAGVSQSPSNKVTEKGKDVELRCDPISGHTALYWYRQSLGQGLEFLIYFQGNSAPDKSGLPSDRFSAERTGGSVSTLTIQRTQQEDSAVYLCASSLGGLRSGNTIYFGEGSWLTVV.

This clonotype has just a few counts. This sequence joins TRBV20-1 and TRBJ1-6; D unclear. The CDR3 has 13 residues. Looked up from germline, CDR1 is DFQATT and CDR2 is SNEGSKA (reference sequence). V was trimmed by 1 base and J by 6 bases, leaving 7 bases between them. DNA of the CDR3: TGCAGTGCTAGAGTCCGGACTAATTCACCCCTCCACTTT. This translates into CSARVRTNSPLHF.

This clonotype showed up just a few times. The limits of the CDR3 on the DNA are not certain, so only TCRdb's listed CDR3 is given. The chain carries TRBV7-8 and TRBJ2-2; the table's D gene call, TRBD2, was not cross checked with the DNA. CDR1 SGHVS and CDR2 FQNEAQ come from the germline V gene. From its first to its last residue, the CDR3 has 16 amino acids. The CDR3 here is CASSLGTSGTPGSCFF.

This chain uses TRBV3-1 with TRBJ2-7; D remains unclear. V lost 0 bases and J lost 2, with 14 bases in between. This CDR3 has 16 residues. CDR1 and CDR2 from the germline V gene are LGHDT and YNNKEL (reference sequence). The CDR3, as DNA: TGTGCCAGCAGCCAAGATTTAGGCTCTGGGCCCTACGAGCAGTACTTC. Translation gives CASSQDLGSGPYEQYF.

This clonotype was recorded a few times. The chain recombines TRBV5-1 with TRBJ2-3, with a weak D call TRBD1 (5 bases). The germline CDR1 and CDR2 sequences are SGHRS and YFSETQ. The CDR3 loop spans 15 amino acids. Trimming removed 4 bases from V and 4 bases from J, with 16 bases in between. CDR3 DNA sequence: TGCGCCAGCAGCCTCAATCAACAGGTCTCAGATACGCAGTATTTT. As protein: CASSLNQQVSDTQYF.

This chain joins TRBV28 and TRBJ1-5; 10 bases fit TRBD1. Germline values: CDR1 MDHEN, CDR2 SYDVKM. V shed 3 bases and J 9 bases; nucleotides not matched to a gene: 8. CDR3 length: 15 amino acids. CDR3 amino acids: CASSFDRDRGPPQHF. The CDR3 DNA sequence: TGTGCCAGCAGTTTTGACCGGGACAGGGGACCGCCCCAGCATTTT.

This clonotype was detected only a few times. The rearrangement uses TRBV7-2 and TRBJ2-7; D might be TRBD2 (5 bases). The CDR3 totals 15 residues. V gave up 3 bases and J gave up 5 bases, with 17 bases separating them. Germline V CDR1 and CDR2: SGHTA, FQGNSA. CDR3 region: CASSFTSASANEQYF. The CDR3, as DNA: TGTGCCAGCAGCTTTACTAGTGCCTCAGCCAACGAGCAGTACTTC. Full variable domain (rest looked up from reference TRBV7-2 and TRBJ2-7): GAGVSQSPSNKVTEKGKDVELRCDPISGHTALYWYRQSLGQGLEFLIYFQGNSAPDKSGLPSDRFSAERTGGSVSTLTIQRTQQEDSAVYLCASSFTSASANEQYFGPGTRLTVT.

The chain joins TRBV9 to TRBJ1-4, with TRBD1 as a possible D gene (5 bases). The germline gives CDR1 SGDLS, CDR2 YYNGEE. Trimming pared 5 bases from V and 4 bases from J, leaving 12 bases between. The CDR3 totals 14 residues. The CDR3 DNA is TGTGCCAGCAGTGGTGGGGCAGTTAATGAAAAACTGTTTTTT. Translating it yields CASSGGAVNEKLFF. Combining the CDR3 with reference TRBV9 and TRBJ1-4 gives the whole variable domain DSGVTQTPKHLITATGQRVTLRCSPRSGDLSVYWYQQSLDQGLQFLIQYYNGEERAKGNILERFSAQQFPDLHSELNLSSLELGDSALYFCASSGGAVNEKLFFGSGTQLSVL.

This clonotype was detected a few times. This sequence joins TRBV3-1 and TRBJ2-5; no definite D call. Trimming shortened V by 5 bases and J by 2 bases, and 15 bases separated the two germline ends. Germline V CDR1 and CDR2: LGHDT, YNNKEL (reference sequence). The CDR3 covers 15 residues. CDR3 nucleotide sequence: TGTGCCAGCAGCGAAGGGCCGGGTATTCAAGAGACCCAGTACTTC. This translates into CASSEGPGIQETQYF.

CDR3 in amino acids: CASSLRGTSGGYEQYF. Here the CDR3 DNA reads TGTGCCAGCAGTCTTCGAGGGACTAGCGGGGGGTACGAGCAGTACTTC. This chain uses TRBV6-1 with TRBJ2-7; 15 bases fit TRBD2. V shed 5 bases and J 4 bases; nucleotides not matched to a gene: 6. CDR3 size: 16 residues. CDR1 is MNHNS and CDR2 is SASEGT in the germline V gene.

The chain has TRBV7-2 and TRBJ2-3; tentatively, D is TRBD1 or TRBD2 (5 bases each). Germline values: CDR1 SGHTA, CDR2 FQGNSA. Trimming removed 2 bases from V and 6 bases from J, with 12 bases in between. This CDR3 has 14 residues. DNA of the CDR3: TGTGCCAGCAGCTTAAGGTTGGGGGAGGATACGCAGTATTTT. Translated: CASSLRLGEDTQYF.

The chain carries TRBV6-1 and TRBJ2-7; TRBD2 aligns across 12 bases. The length of the CDR3 is 15 residues. Germline trimming cut 6 bases from V and 2 bases from J; bases unmatched to any gene: 5. Looked up from germline, CDR1 is MNHNS and CDR2 is SASEGT. For the CDR3, the DNA is TGTGCCAGCAGGGGTACTAGCGGGGGGCCCTACGAGCAGTACTTC. This gives the protein CASRGTSGGPYEQYF.